These 19 T cell receptor beta chains came from one sample sequenced in a study of blood T cell repertoires in COVID-19. Using immunoSEQ multiplex PCR, the repertoire was profiled, and TCRdb retains in-frame clones only, with some absent. The profile shows about 160,000 clones, 83% of them singletons. What was sequenced was PBMCs or T cells enriched from blood (not recorded which). The receptors come from a woman aged 50 to 60 who had recovered from COVID-19.

The chain has TRBV30 and TRBJ1-5, with D possibly matching TRBD1 (6 bases). The CDR3 spans 15 residues. The V end was cut by 0 bases, the J end by 3 bases, with 12 bases between. CDR1 GTSNPN and CDR2 SVGIG come from the germline V gene (reference sequence). The CDR3 DNA reads TGTGCCTGGAGTGTATATGTGGGACACAATCAGCCCCAGCATTTT. Its translation is CAWSVYVGHNQPQHF. The full variable domain, completed using reference TRBV30 and TRBJ1-5, is SQTIHQWPATLVQPVGSPLSLECTVEGTSNPNLYWYRQAAGRGLQLLFYSVGIGQISSEVPQNLSASRPQDRQFILSSKKLLLSDSGFYLCAWSVYVGHNQPQHFGDGTRLSIL.

J is TRBJ2-1 and V is TRBV27, with 9 bases fitting TRBD1. CDR1 is MNHEY and CDR2 is SMNVEV in the germline V gene (reference sequence). This CDR3 contains 15 residues. V trimming: 5 bases; J trimming: 11 bases; junction bases outside the gene matches: 13. The CDR3 nucleotides read TGTGCCAGCAGTCCCACGGGACAGGGTTTTGGTAAGCAGTTCTTC. Amino acid sequence: CASSPTGQGFGKQFF.

The chain employs TRBV7-9 and TRBJ2-4; D gene uncertain. CDR3 size: 13 residues. Trimming removed 2 bases from V and 8 bases from J, with 10 bases in between. Germline CDR1 and CDR2: SEHNR and FQNEAQ (reference sequence). CDR3 DNA: TGTGCCAGCAGCTTAATACTCCTCGACATTCAGTACTTC. Translated, it gives CASSLILLDIQYF.

This sequence joins TRBV30 and TRBJ2-1; 10 bases are shared with TRBD2. V gave up 1 base and J gave up 3 bases; unmatched junction bases: 6. This CDR3 has 16 residues. Germline CDR1 reads GTSNPN; CDR2 reads SVGIG (reference sequence). The CDR3 nucleotides read TGTGCCTGGAGTGGAAAGAGCGGGGGGGTCTACAATGAGCAGTTCTTC. Its translation is CAWSGKSGGVYNEQFF.

The chain has TRBV7-9 and TRBJ2-7; 12 nucleotides align to TRBD1. V lost 5 bases and J lost 4; bases outside the gene matches: 15. Germline CDR1 reads SEHNR; CDR2 reads FQNEAQ (reference sequence). The CDR3 sequence is 18 residues long. The CDR3 DNA sequence: TGTGCCAGCAGCCCCCGGGACAGGGGGCCCCACGGGGTGTACGAGCAGTACGTC. It translates to CASSPRDRGPHGVYEQYV.

The chain joins TRBV24-1 to TRBJ2-5; D is possibly TRBD2 (5 bases). V was cut by 5 bases and J by 5 bases, with 20 bases left in between. The CDR3 is 16 residues long. Germline V CDR1 and CDR2: KGHDR, SFDVKD. CDR3 amino acids: CATSAPEGTDSETQYF. CDR3 nucleotides: TGTGCCACCAGTGCCCCCGAGGGCACGGACTCTGAGACCCAGTACTTC.

The chain has TRBV19 and TRBJ1-2; no firm D call. From germline, CDR1 is LNHDA and CDR2 SQIVND (reference sequence). CDR3 size: 13 residues. V was pared by 9 bases and J by 1 base, with 12 bases between. The CDR3 protein is CASTGSINYGYTF. Here the CDR3 DNA reads TGTGCCAGCACGGGGAGCATTAACTATGGCTACACCTTC. Using reference TRBV19 and TRBJ1-2 for the parts outside the CDR3, the full variable domain is DGGITQSPKYLFRKEGQNVTLSCEQNLNHDAMYWYRQDPGQGLRLIYYSQIVNDFQKGDIAEGYSVSREKKESFPLTVTSAQKNPTAFYLCASTGSINYGYTFGSGTRLTVV.

The rearrangement joins TRBV6-4 to TRBJ2-2; D perhaps matches TRBD1 (5 bases). The CDR3 has 15 amino acids. Trimming took off 2 bases at V and 3 bases at J, with 10 bases between the two ends. Germline CDR1 is MRHNA and CDR2 is SNTAGT. CDR3 residues: CASSDTQGDTGELFF. CDR3 nucleotides: TGTGCCAGCAGTGACACCCAAGGGGACACCGGGGAGCTGTTTTTT.

Regarding this clone: Sequence at one end of the junction differs from germline and may be a read error. The chain links TRBV19 to TRBJ1-2; 8 bases match TRBD1. The CDR3 has 11 residues. From germline, CDR1 is LNHDA and CDR2 SQIVND (reference sequence). Here the CDR3 DNA reads TGTGCCAGCAAAGACAGGGGAGGTCTGGCCTTC. The encoded protein is CASKDRGGLAF.

This clone has only one observation. The chain is built from TRBV19 and TRBJ2-1, with 7 bases fitting TRBD2. CDR1 LNHDA and CDR2 SQIVND come from the germline V gene (reference sequence). CDR3 length: 17 amino acids. Germline trimming cut 1 base from V and 8 bases from J; bases unmatched to any gene: 14. The CDR3 loop is CASSIGPPLAEGDEQFF. DNA for the CDR3: TGTGCCAGTAGTATAGGACCCCCCCTAGCGGAAGGGGATGAGCAGTTCTTC. The full variable domain, with the rest looked up from reference TRBV19 and TRBJ2-1, is DGGITQSPKYLFRKEGQNVTLSCEQNLNHDAMYWYRQDPGQGLRLIYYSQIVNDFQKGDIAEGYSVSREKKESFPLTVTSAQKNPTAFYLCASSIGPPLAEGDEQFFGPGTRLTVL.

The chain couples TRBV19 to TRBJ2-1; D is perhaps TRBD2 (5 bases). The CDR3 has 13 amino acids. Trimming took off 5 bases at V and 10 bases at J, with 15 bases between the two ends. Germline values: CDR1 LNHDA, CDR2 SQIVND (reference sequence). The CDR3 DNA sequence: TGTGCCAGTAGTGCATTCATGAGGGAGGAGCAGTTCTTC. Translating it yields CASSAFMREEQFF.

The count of this clone is one. J is TRBJ1-2 and V is TRBV30; D remains ambiguous. There are 15 residues in the CDR3. V shed 3 bases and J shed 1 base, with 15 bases lying between them. Germline CDR1 is GTSNPN and CDR2 is SVGIG (reference sequence). DNA of the CDR3: TGTGCCTGGAGCTTCCGAAGGAGCGATAACTATGGCTACACCTTC. This sequence encodes CAWSFRRSDNYGYTF.

The V gene is TRBV7-8, the J gene TRBJ1-1; D is ambiguous. Trimming shortened V by 5 bases and J by 5 bases, and 12 bases separated the two germline ends. The CDR3 extends over 13 amino acids. The V gene's germline CDR1 is SGHVS and CDR2 FQNEAQ. The CDR3 bases are TGTGCCAGCAGCGTCGGGTGGATGACTGAAGCTTTCTTT. It translates to CASSVGWMTEAFF. Using reference TRBV7-8 and TRBJ1-1 for the parts outside the CDR3, the full variable domain is GAGVSQSPRYKVAKRGQDVALRCDPISGHVSLFWYQQALGQGPEFLTYFQNEAQLDKSGLPSDRFFAERPEGSVSTLKIQRTQQEDSAVYLCASSVGWMTEAFFGQGTRLTVV.

A few counts support this clone. The chain uses TRBV5-5 and TRBJ2-2; TRBD1 aligns across 7 bases. The CDR3 spans 14 residues. V was clipped by 5 bases and J by 1 base; unmatched bases: 2. Germline V gene lookup returns CDR1 SGHKS and CDR2 YYEKEE (reference sequence). The CDR3 coding sequence is TGTGCCAGCAGACGACAGGGGAACACCGGGGAGCTGTTTTTT. It encodes CASRRQGNTGELFF. Full variable domain (rest looked up from reference TRBV5-5 and TRBJ2-2): DAGVTQSPTHLIKTRGQQVTLRCSPISGHKSVSWYQQVLGQGPQFIFQYYEKEERGRGNFPDRFSARQFPNYSSELNVNALLLGDSALYLCASRRQGNTGELFFGEGSRLTVL.

This chain joins TRBV28 and TRBJ2-1; 9 positions match TRBD1. The V segment lost 5 bases and the J segment 5 bases; nucleotides outside the gene matches: 10. CDR3 size: 16 residues. Germline V CDR1 and CDR2: MDHEN, SYDVKM. Here the CDR3 DNA reads TGTGCCAGCAGTCTATCCGGGACAGGGATAAACAATGAGCAGTTCTTC. Translation gives CASSLSGTGINNEQFF. The full variable domain, with the rest looked up from reference TRBV28 and TRBJ2-1, is DVKVTQSSRYLVKRTGEKVFLECVQDMDHENMFWYRQDPGLGLRLIYFSYDVKMKEKGDIPEGYSVSREKKERFSLILESASTNQTSMYLCASSLSGTGINNEQFFGPGTRLTVL.

This clone was seen just once. This sequence joins TRBV4-1 and TRBJ2-5; D might be TRBD1 (7 bases). Trimming took 2 bases from V and 2 from J, leaving 12 bases between them. CDR1 and CDR2 from the germline V gene are MGHRA and YSYEKL. The CDR3 spans 15 residues. DNA of the CDR3: TGCGCCAGCAGCCAACCCCAGGGGGGACAAGAGACCCAGTACTTC. It specifies CASSQPQGGQETQYF.

The chain recombines TRBV5-5 with TRBJ1-1, with D perhaps TRBD1 (6 bases). The V gene lost 0 bases and the J gene lost 3 bases, with 15 bases spanning the gap. CDR3 size: 16 residues. Germline V CDR1 and CDR2: SGHKS, YYEKEE (reference sequence). The CDR3 here is CASSLVAGEGDTEAFF. CDR3 DNA: TGTGCCAGCAGCTTGGTAGCAGGGGAGGGGGACACTGAAGCTTTCTTT.

The chain employs TRBV5-4 and TRBJ1-2; no reliable D call. The CDR3 totals 13 residues. V was pared by 4 bases and J by 2 bases, with 9 bases between. The V gene's germline CDR1 is SGHNT and CDR2 YYREEE (reference sequence). The CDR3 here is CASSTAVNYGYTF. CDR3 coding DNA: TGTGCCAGCAGCACCGCGGTAAACTATGGCTACACCTTC.

This chain uses TRBV11-1 with TRBJ2-3; TRBD2 might be the D (5 bases). V was clipped by 5 bases and J by 0 bases, with 12 bases between them. Germline assignment: CDR1 SGHAT and CDR2 FQDESV (reference sequence). The CDR3 spans 15 residues. DNA for the CDR3: TGTGCCAGCAGCCACCGACTATCTAGCACAGATACGCAGTATTTT. Its protein is CASSHRLSSTDTQYF.